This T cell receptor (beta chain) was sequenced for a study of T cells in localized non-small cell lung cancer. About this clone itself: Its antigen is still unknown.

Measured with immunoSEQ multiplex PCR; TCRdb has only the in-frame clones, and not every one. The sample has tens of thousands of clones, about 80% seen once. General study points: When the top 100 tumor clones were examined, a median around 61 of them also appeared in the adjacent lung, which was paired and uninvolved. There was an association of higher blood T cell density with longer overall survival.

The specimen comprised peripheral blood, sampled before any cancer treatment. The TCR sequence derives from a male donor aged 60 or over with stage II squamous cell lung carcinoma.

This CDR3 is CASSRDSYNEQFF. In DNA form, the CDR3 reads TGTGCCAGCAGCCGGGACAGCTACAATGAGCAGTTCTTC. This rearrangement joins TRBV6-5 to TRBJ2-1; TRBD1 matches 7 bases. CDR1 and CDR2 from the germline V gene are MNHEY and SVGAGI. After removal of 6 bases from V and 3 bases from J, the junction contained 2 bases not matched to a gene. The CDR3 totals 13 residues.